Listed below are T cell receptor beta chains from one sample, sequenced in a study of control samples from healthy donors and cancer patients. Clones were sequenced by immunoSEQ multiplex PCR, and TCRdb holds only the in-frame ones, with some missing. The sample has about 69,000 clones; 84% are singletons. Sequenced sample: PBMCs. The receptors originated from a woman aged 45-65 years with lung cancer. Each CDR3 is given with its conserved first and last residue. Clone size appears in some rows only: once, few, many, or a class for an expanded clone.

size,V,CDR3
NA,TRBV2,CASLGGPLSGGLSTDTQYF
NA,TRBV6-5,CASSYSNLAGASEQFF
NA,TRBV24-1,CATSLDGANVLTF
few,TRBV5-1,CASSLLGPDSAFF
few,TRBV2,CASNPGTGVGNQPQHF
NA,TRBV5-1,CASSLDLTGRGTEAFF
NA,TRBV19,CASSILVGTASEQYF
NA,TRBV7-9,CASSFGQYYEQYF
NA,TRBV7-9,CASSLAQQGPDEQFF
NA,TRBV4-3,CASSQVLGQYYEQYF
NA,TRBV7-6,CASSLAQGTGGSRLYNEQFF
NA,TRBV15,CATSRDQAGNYGYTF
few,TRBV27,CASSQGGTSLYEQYF
few,TRBV4-3,CASSQENSVTGELFF
NA,TRBV15,CATSGEVMNEQYF
once,TRBV25-1,CASTEGGLPHRGYTF
NA,TRBV6-5,CASSDPGGNYGYTF
NA,TRBV29-1,CSVVGGTNTGELFF
NA,TRBV14,CASSQGDRVTEAFF
NA,TRBV27,CASRGQGSTEAFF
NA,TRBV11-2,CASSLPTGTHGYTF
NA,TRBV30,CAWSEVGATGNTIYF
NA,TRBV6-5,CASRGDTEAFF
NA,TRBV19,CASSPPRQGLVTEAFF
NA,TRBV18,CASSPTPQGGGYTF
NA,TRBV6-2/TRBV6-3,CASSYSYPERGYTF
NA,TRBV6-5,CASNYRDRDSAEQYF
NA,TRBV28,CASSLAGTGDGEAFF
NA,TRBV30,CAWIQGMNTEAFF
NA,TRBV5-1,CASSSTGAAVYEQYF
NA,TRBV24-1,CATSEGRRPQHF
NA,TRBV18,CASSRTGGAYGYTF
NA,TRBV5-6,CASTGGGEAFF
NA,TRBV12-3/TRBV12-4,CASSFMSGELFF
NA,TRBV5-1,CASSQNPNQPQHF
NA,TRBV19,CASSDTGSAQPQHF
NA,TRBV7-3,CASSLNWANEQFF
NA,TRBV10-3,CAISPSRDSNTGELFF
NA,TRBV6-2/TRBV6-3,CASSYLTGGQPQHF
NA,TRBV6-6,CASSYSGFTHETQYF
NA,TRBV18,CASSPVVAGNNEQFF
NA,TRBV3-1/TRBV3-2,CASSHYRGQETQYF
few,TRBV10-3,CAITTGQGNTEAFF
NA,TRBV5-8,CASSHRELGLSTDTQYF
NA,TRBV6-5,CASRRQGGSEKLFF
NA,TRBV2,CASSEDRGNYGYTF
NA,TRBV20-1,CSASRLAGGLRYNEQFF
NA,TRBV7-3,CASSPDRGHGYTF
NA,TRBV6-5,CASSYSVLNTEAFF
NA,TRBV6-5,CASSYSGGLGYNEQFF
NA,TRBV9,CASSPVDPGEAFF
NA,TRBV2,CASKSDRPNYGYTF
NA,TRBV9,CASSVAPGDTEAFF
NA,TRBV20-1,CSASNTNQPQHF
NA,TRBV5-1,CASSLASLDTQYF